The following is a TCR beta chain sequence with its context. The sample holds many counts of this clonotype. Its antigen is not yet known. No base quality values were provided; no much bigger clone lies one nucleotide off. The junction carries 11 bases between V and J, which are trimmed by 0 bases and 5 bases respectively. CDR1 and CDR2 (MNHEY, SVGAGI) derive from the germline V gene. The CDR3, cysteine through phenylalanine, is 15 amino acids long. Left in the record is the CDR3 DNA by itself, 45 bases read in frame from the first base. The entry originates in a study of T cells in Graves' hyperthyroidism and ophthalmopathy (dated by TCRdb to about 2019). About the investigation overall: Peripheral blood was collected at initial diagnosis, before any treatment. A discovery cohort of approximately 97 patients, roughly 45 with Graves' ophthalmopathy and fewer than 65 with stable Graves' hyperthyroidism, was used to find distinguishing TCR V-J signatures. Whether ophthalmopathy could be predicted prospectively was tested in an independent validation cohort made up of roughly 19 hyperthyroidism patients plus 17 patients who later progressed to ophthalmopathy. TCR Vbeta CDR3 sequencing of some 140 peripheral blood samples (approximately 44 ophthalmopathy, around 80 hyperthyroidism and roughly 17 progressor patients) is reported in the paper. The roughly 94 discovery patients were randomly divided into training and test sets at a 7:3 ratio. After sampling, hyperthyroidism patients received methimazole starting at 30 mg daily, and ophthalmopathy patients received high-dose intravenous methylprednisolone. Thyroid tissue and blood T-cell repertoires from several Graves' hyperthyroidism patients were also compared in the study.

Beyond this particular receptor, the publication reports: In validation, progression to ophthalmopathy was predicted by the model with 55% to 71% sensitivity and just over 72% specificity, a median of approximately 6.5 months before onset. Most expanded thyroid clonotypes (frequency above 0.001) were also detected in blood, suggesting blood repertoires may reflect thyroid immune responses. In cross-validation, a model built on a 13 V-J signature told ophthalmopathy apart from stable hyperthyroidism with 87.88% sensitivity and approximately 84% specificity, and in testing the same model reached 80%/75%. No statistical method was used to fix the sample size in advance, and group allocation was not hidden from the investigators.

Amplification of TCR beta CDR3 regions was carried out from RNA transcripts. A first-round RT-PCR of the TCR CDR3 used the HTBI primer set with the Qiagen OneStep RT-PCR kit. Libraries were constructed in a second round of multiplex PCR, after which size selection and purification were performed. Paired-end sequencing of the libraries was performed with 100 bp reads on an Illumina HiSeq2000. The original methods were these. Raw data were processed with SOAPnuke, discarding reads with adapters, uncalled bases, mean Phred below 15, or no exact constant-primer or identifier match. High-quality paired reads were merged using COPE v1.2.5, and each unique nucleotide sequence was defined as a clonotype. Clonotypes were aligned to IMGT TRBV, TRBD and TRBJ reference segments using MiTCR v1.1. The analysis was restricted to V-J combinations with a frequency above 0.0001, which together covered 99% to 99.2% of the repertoires. The TCS score was defined as F50 (clonal expansion) divided by E x V (chaos), with BLOSUM62-based TCRdist calculated between CDR3 peptides within each V-J. Welch's t-statistics and random forest reduced fewer than 550 V-J features to roughly 13, which were used in a naive Bayes classifier (R e1071). TCRdb trimmed the raw reads at Q25, called clones with MiXCR and kept productive beta chains. Identical CDR3 proteins give one entry, which carries the most common genes and DNA. The V and J calls reflect TCRdb's pipeline rather than the authors' work. Counted in this sample were fewer than 700,000 distinct CDR3 sequences; around 16% of them appeared once. The ten largest make up 3.5% to 4% of the sample.

Stable Graves' hyperthyroidism was defined as no progression to ophthalmopathy during 18 months of follow-up. The hyperthyroidism patients were between 18 and 65 years old and newly diagnosed, with a disease duration of less than 2 months. Any patient with an uncontrolled infection, another autoimmune disease, pregnancy or lactation was excluded. Diagnoses were established on the basis of clinical symptoms, serum thyroxine and TRAb, thyroid ultrasound, and orbital computed tomography. PBMCs were separated from roughly 10 ml of fresh peripheral blood using Ficoll-Paque density gradient centrifugation. Total RNA was extracted using Trizol reagent, and RNA quality was assessed on an Agilent 2100 Bioanalyzer.

The sequencing input was blood. This chain is built from TRBV6-5 and TRBJ1-5, with the D gene not confidently named. The receptor's source is a woman aged 25 to 39 with Graves' hyperthyroidism. The DNA reads TGTGCCAGCAGTTACTCGAGAGTGGGGTATCAGCCCCAGCATTTT. Translated, it reads CASSYSRVGYQPQHF.